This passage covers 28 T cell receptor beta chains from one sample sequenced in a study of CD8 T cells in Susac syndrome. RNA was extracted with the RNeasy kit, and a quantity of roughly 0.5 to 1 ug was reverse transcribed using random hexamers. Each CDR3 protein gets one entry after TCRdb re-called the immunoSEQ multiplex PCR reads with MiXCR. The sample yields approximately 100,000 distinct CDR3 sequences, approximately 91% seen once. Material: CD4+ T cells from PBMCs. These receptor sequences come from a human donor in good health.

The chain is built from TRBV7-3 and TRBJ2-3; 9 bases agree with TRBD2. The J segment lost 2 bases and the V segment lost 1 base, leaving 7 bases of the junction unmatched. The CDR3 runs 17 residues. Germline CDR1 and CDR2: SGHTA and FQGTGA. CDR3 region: CASSLSLLAGTTDTQYF. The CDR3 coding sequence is TGTGCCAGCAGCTTAAGCCTCCTAGCGGGAACCACAGATACGCAGTATTTT.

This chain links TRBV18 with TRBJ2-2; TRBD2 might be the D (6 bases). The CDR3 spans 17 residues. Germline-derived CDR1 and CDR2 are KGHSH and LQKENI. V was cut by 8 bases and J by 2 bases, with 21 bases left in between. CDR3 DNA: TGTGCCAGCCCTCGTATGGAGGGGCCGGTTAACACCGGGGAGCTGTTTTTT. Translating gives CASPRMEGPVNTGELFF.

In DNA, the CDR3 is TGTGCCATCAGAGACCCGGGACCGCAGTTGAGGGGCTACACCTTC. The encoded protein is CAIRDPGPQLRGYTF. This chain joins TRBV10-3 and TRBJ1-2; D might be TRBD1 (5 bases). In germline, CDR1 is ENHRY, CDR2 SYGVKD. Trimming pared 6 bases from V and 8 bases from J, leaving 22 bases between. The CDR3 covers 15 residues.

CDR3 nucleotide sequence: TGCAGTGCTAGAGTCGGGGAGGGCAATCAGCCCCAGCATTTT. Amino acid sequence: CSARVGEGNQPQHF. The V and J genes are TRBV20-1 and TRBJ1-5, with D uncertain. The V end lost 1 base, the J end lost 2 bases, and 9 bases lay between the germline ends. This CDR3 region has 14 residues. Germline V gene lookup returns CDR1 DFQATT and CDR2 SNEGSKA (reference sequence).

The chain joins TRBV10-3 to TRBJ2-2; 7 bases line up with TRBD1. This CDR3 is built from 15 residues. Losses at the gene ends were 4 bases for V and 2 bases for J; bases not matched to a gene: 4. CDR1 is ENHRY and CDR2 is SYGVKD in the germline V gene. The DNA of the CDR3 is TGTGCCATCAGTGGGGCAGGGGGTAACACCGGGGAGCTGTTTTTT. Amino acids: CAISGAGGNTGELFF.

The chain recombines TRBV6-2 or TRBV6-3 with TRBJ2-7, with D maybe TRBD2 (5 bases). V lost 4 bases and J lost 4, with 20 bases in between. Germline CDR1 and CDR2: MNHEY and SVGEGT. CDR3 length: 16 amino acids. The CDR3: CASSSHAGGGGYEQYF. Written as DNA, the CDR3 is TGTGCCAGCAGTTCCCACGCAGGAGGAGGTGGGTACGAGCAGTACTTC.

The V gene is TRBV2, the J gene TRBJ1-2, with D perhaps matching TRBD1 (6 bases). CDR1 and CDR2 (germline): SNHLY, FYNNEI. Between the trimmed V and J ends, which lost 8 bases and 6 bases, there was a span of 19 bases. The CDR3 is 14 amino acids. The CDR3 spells CASPNQGRGDGYTF. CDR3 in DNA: TGTGCCAGCCCTAACCAGGGGAGAGGGGATGGCTACACCTTC.

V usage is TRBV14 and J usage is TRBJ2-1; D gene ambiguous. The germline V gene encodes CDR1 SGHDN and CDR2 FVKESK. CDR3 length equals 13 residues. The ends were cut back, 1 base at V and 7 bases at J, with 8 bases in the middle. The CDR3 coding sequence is TGTGCCAGCAGCCAAGTCCGTGGAAATGAGCAGTTCTTC. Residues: CASSQVRGNEQFF.

The CDR3 region is CASTTGSYNSPLHF. For the CDR3, the DNA is TGTGCCAGCACCACCGGGTCCTATAATTCACCCCTCCACTTT. This rearrangement joins TRBV6-2 or TRBV6-3 to TRBJ1-6; D remains unclear. The V gene lost 7 bases and the J gene lost 1 base, with 8 bases spanning the gap. The CDR3 length is 14 residues. Germline V lookup: CDR1 MNHEY, CDR2 SVGEGT.

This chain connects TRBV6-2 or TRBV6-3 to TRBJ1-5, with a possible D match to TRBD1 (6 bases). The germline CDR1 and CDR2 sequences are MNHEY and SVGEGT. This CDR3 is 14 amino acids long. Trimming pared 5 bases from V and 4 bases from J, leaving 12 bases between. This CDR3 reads CASSRTDGNQPQHF. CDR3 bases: TGTGCCAGCAGTCGGACAGACGGGAATCAGCCCCAGCATTTT.

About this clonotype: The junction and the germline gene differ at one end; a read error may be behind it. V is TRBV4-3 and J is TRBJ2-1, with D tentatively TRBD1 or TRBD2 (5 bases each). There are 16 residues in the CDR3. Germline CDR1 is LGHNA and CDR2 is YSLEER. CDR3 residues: CASSQDPGPSSNEQFF. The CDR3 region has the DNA TGCGCCAGCAGCCAAGATCCGGGACCGTCCTCCAATGAGCAGTTCTTC.

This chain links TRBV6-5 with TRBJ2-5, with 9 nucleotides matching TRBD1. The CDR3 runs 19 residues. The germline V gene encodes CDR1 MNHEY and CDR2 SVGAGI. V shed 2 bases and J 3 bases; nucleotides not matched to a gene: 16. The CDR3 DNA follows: TGTGCCAGCAGTTACACCGGGACAGGGTTGATGGGCGGAAAAGAGACCCAGTACTTC. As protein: CASSYTGTGLMGGKETQYF.

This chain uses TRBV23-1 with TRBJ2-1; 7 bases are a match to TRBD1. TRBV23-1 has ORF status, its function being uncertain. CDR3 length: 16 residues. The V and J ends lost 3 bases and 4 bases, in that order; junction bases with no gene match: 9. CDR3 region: CASSHSDRHTYNEQFF. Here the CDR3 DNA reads TGCGCCAGCAGTCACTCGGACAGGCATACTTACAATGAGCAGTTCTTC.

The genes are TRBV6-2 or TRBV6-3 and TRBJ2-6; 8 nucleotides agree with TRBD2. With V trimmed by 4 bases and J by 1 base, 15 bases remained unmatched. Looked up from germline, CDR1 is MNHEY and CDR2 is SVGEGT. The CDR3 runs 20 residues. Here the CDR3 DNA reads TGTGCCAGCAGTTCTGGACTAGCTGTACTTCGACTTTCTGGGGCCAACGTCCTGACTTTC. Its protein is CASSSGLAVLRLSGANVLTF.

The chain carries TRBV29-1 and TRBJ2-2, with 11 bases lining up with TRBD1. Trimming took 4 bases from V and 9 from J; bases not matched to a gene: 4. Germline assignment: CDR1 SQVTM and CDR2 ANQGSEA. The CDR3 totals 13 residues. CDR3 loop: CSVGTGGSRELFF. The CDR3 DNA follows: TGCAGCGTTGGGACAGGGGGCAGCCGGGAGCTGTTTTTT.

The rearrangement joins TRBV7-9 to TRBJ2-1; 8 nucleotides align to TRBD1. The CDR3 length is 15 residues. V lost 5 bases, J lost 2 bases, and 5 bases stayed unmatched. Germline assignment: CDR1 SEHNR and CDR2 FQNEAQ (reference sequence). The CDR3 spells CASSLDRAPYNEQFF. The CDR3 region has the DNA TGTGCCAGCAGCCTGGACAGGGCACCCTACAATGAGCAGTTCTTC. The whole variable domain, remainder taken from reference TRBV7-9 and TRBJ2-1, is DTGVSQNPRHKITKRGQNVTFRCDPISEHNRLYWYRQTLGQGPEFLTYFQNEAQLEKSRLLSDRFSAERPKGSFSTLEIQRTEQGDSAMYLCASSLDRAPYNEQFFGPGTRLTVL.

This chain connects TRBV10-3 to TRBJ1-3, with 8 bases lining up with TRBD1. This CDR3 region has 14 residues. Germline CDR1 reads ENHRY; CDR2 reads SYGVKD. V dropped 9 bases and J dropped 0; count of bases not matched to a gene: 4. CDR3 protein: CAIGDRLSGNTIYF. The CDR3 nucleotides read TGTGCCATTGGGGACAGGCTCTCTGGAAACACCATATATTTT.

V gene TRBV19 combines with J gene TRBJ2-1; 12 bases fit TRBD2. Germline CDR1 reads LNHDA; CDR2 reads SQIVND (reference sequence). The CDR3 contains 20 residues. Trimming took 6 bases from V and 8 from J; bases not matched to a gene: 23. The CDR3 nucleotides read TGTGCCAGTAGCCAACTAACCCGACTAGCGGGAGTCGGTGGCTCCCATGAGCAGTTCTTC. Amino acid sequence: CASSQLTRLAGVGGSHEQFF. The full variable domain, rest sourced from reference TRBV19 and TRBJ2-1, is DGGITQSPKYLFRKEGQNVTLSCEQNLNHDAMYWYRQDPGQGLRLIYYSQIVNDFQKGDIAEGYSVSREKKESFPLTVTSAQKNPTAFYLCASSQLTRLAGVGGSHEQFFGPGTRLTVL.

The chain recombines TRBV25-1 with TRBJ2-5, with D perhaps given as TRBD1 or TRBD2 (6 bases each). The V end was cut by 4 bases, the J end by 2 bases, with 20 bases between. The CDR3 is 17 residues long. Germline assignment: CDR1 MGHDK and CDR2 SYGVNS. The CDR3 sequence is CASSAPSSGGGQETQYF. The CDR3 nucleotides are TGTGCCAGCAGTGCGCCTTCCTCCGGGGGCGGTCAAGAGACCCAGTACTTC.

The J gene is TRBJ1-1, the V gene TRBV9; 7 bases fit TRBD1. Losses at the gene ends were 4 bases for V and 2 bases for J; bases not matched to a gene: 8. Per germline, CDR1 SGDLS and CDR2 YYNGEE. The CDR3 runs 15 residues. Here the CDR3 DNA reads TGTGCCAGCAGCTCCGGGACAGTCCTTAACACTGAAGCTTTCTTT. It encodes CASSSGTVLNTEAFF.

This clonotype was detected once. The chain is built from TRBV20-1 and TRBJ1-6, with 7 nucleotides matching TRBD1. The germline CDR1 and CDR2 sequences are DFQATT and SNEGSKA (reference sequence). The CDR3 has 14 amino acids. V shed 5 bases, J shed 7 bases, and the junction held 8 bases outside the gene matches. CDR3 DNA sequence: TGCAGTGCTGCCCGACAGGGAGGGAATTCACCCCTCCACTTT. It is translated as CSAARQGGNSPLHF.

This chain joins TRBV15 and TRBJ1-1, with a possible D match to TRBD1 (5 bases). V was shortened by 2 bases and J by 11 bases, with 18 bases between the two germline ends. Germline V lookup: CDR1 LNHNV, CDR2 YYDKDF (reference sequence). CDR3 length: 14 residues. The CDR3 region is CATSRSDTGVRAFF. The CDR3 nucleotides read TGTGCCACCAGCAGATCGGACACCGGCGTGAGGGCTTTCTTT.

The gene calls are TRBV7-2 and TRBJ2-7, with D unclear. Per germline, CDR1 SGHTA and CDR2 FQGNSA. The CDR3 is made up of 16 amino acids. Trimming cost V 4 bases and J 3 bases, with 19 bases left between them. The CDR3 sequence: CASSSDFAGYVYEQYF. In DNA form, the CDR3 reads TGTGCCAGCAGCTCCGACTTCGCTGGGTATGTCTACGAGCAGTACTTC.

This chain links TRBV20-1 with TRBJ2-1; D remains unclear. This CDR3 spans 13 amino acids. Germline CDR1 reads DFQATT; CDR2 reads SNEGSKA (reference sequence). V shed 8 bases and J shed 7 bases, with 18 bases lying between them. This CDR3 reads CSPRSWLENEQFF. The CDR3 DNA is TGCAGTCCCAGAAGTTGGCTAGAAAATGAGCAGTTCTTC.

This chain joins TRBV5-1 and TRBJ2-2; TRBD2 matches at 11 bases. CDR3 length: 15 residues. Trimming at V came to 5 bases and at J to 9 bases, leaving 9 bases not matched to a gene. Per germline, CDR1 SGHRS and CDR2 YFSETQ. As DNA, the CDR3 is TGCGCCAGCAGTACAACTAGCGGGAGTATCCGGGAGCTGTTTTTT. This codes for CASSTTSGSIRELFF.

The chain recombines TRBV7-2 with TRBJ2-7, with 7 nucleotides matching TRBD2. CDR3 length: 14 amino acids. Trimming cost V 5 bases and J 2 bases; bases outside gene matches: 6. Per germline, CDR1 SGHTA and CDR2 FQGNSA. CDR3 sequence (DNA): TGTGCCAGCAGCCGAGGGAGGGCCACCTACGAGCAGTACTTC. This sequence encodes CASSRGRATYEQYF.

The CDR3: CSASDEGRPETQYF. The CDR3 DNA sequence: TGCAGTGCCAGCGATGAGGGAAGACCCGAGACCCAGTACTTC. The gene calls are TRBV20-1 and TRBJ2-5; D perhaps matches TRBD2 (5 bases). CDR3 length equals 14 residues. V lost 6 bases, J lost 5 bases, and 19 bases lay in between. CDR1 is DFQATT, CDR2 SNEGSKA, per germline (reference sequence).

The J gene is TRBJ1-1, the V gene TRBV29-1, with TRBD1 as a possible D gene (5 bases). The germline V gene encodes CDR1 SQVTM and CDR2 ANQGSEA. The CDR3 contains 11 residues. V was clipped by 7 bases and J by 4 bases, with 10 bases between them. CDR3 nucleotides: TGCAGCGGTTCGCAGGGCACTGAAGCTTTCTTT. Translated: CSGSQGTEAFF.